Sequencing of this T cell receptor (beta chain) was carried out in a study of T-cell memory formation after mild COVID-19. Study-level points and caveats: Clones shrinking between day 15 and 85 showed a balanced CD4/CD8 split, and those that grew later tilted toward CD4+.

Germline CDR1 and CDR2: SGHDT and YYEEEE. With 0 bases clipped from V and 4 bases from J, the junction kept 4 bases outside the gene matches. The CDR3 consists of 16 residues. 5'RACE primed from the constant segment yielded TCR alpha and TCR beta cDNA libraries bearing sample barcodes and UMIs. TCRdb reprocessed the 5' RACE reads via MiXCR and lists one record per CDR3 protein. Among under 700,000 distinct CDR3 sequences listed, over 20% were seen once. This clonotype was recorded at least ten times. Its antigen remains unidentified. The receptor was derived from an adult woman who had mild COVID-19 (a few samples of this study predate the infection). Cell type and time point are not known. The chain has TRBV5-6 and TRBJ2-1, with 10 nucleotides matching TRBD2. Sample: PBMCs or a T cell subset sorted from them (not recorded which). This CDR3 reads CASSLAGLAQYNEQFF. CDR3 DNA sequence: TGTGCCAGCAGCTTGGCGGGACTAGCGCAATACAATGAGCAGTTCTTC.